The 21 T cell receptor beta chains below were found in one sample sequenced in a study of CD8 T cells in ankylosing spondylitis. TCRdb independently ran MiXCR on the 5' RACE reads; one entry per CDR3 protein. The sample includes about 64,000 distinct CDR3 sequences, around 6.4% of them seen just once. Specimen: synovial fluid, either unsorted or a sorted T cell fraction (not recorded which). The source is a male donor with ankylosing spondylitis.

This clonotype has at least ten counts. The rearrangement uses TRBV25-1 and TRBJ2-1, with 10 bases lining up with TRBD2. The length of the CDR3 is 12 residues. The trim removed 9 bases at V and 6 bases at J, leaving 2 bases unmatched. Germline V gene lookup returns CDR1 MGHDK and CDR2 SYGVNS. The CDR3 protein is CASRLAGNEQFF. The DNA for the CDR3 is TGTGCCAGTCGACTAGCGGGCAATGAGCAGTTCTTC.

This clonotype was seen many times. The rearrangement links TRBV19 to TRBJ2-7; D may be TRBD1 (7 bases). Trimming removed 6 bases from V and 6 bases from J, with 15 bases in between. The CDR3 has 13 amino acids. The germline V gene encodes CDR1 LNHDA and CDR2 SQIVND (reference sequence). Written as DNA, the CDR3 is TGTGCCAGTAGCCCGATCAGGGGGGCCGAGCAGTACTTC. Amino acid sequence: CASSPIRGAEQYF.

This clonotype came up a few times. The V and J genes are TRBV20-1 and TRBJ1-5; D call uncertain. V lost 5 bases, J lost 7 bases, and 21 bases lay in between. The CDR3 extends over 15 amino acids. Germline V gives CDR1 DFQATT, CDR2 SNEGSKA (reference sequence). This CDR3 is CSASPAEGRKQPQHF. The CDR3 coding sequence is TGCAGTGCTTCCCCTGCGGAGGGCCGGAAGCAGCCCCAGCATTTT.

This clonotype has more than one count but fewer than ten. In nucleotides, the CDR3 is TGTGCCAGTTCCAGGACTAGCGGGAGGGAGTTGACGCAGTATTTT. It is translated as CASSRTSGRELTQYF. The chain recombines TRBV19 with TRBJ2-3; 15 bases are shared with TRBD2. The CDR3 sequence is 15 residues long. V trimming: 8 bases; J trimming: 9 bases; junction bases outside the gene matches: 9. The germline V gene has CDR1 LNHDA and CDR2 SQIVND (reference sequence). Combining the CDR3 with reference TRBV19 and TRBJ2-3 gives the whole variable domain DGGITQSPKYLFRKEGQNVTLSCEQNLNHDAMYWYRQDPGQGLRLIYYSQIVNDFQKGDIAEGYSVSREKKESFPLTVTSAQKNPTAFYLCASSRTSGRELTQYFGPGTRLTVL.

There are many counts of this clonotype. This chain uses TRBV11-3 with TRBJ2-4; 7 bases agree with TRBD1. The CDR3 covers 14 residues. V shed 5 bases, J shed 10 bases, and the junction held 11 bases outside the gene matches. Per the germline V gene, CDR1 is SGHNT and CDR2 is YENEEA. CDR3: CASSPRQGSTIQYF. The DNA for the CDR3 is TGTGCCAGCAGCCCACGACAGGGTAGTACAATTCAGTACTTC.

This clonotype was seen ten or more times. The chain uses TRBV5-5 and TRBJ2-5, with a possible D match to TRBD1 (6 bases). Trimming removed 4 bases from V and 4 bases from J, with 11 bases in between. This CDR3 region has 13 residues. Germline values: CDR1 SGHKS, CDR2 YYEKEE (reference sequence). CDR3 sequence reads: CASSPRGIETQYF. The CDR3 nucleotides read TGTGCCAGCAGCCCCAGGGGAATAGAGACCCAGTACTTC.

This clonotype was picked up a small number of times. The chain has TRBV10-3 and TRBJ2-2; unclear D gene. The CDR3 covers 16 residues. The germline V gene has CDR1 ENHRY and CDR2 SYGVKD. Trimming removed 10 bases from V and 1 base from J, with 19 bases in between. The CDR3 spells CATSLGPTLNTGELFF. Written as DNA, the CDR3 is TGTGCCACTTCCCTAGGGCCAACCCTGAACACCGGGGAGCTGTTTTTT.

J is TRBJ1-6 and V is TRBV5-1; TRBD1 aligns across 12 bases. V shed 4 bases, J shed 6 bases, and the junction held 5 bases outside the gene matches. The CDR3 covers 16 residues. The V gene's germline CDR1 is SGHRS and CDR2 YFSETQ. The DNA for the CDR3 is TGCGCCAGCAGCCTGGGACAGGGGGCCCCTAATTCACCCCTCCACTTT. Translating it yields CASSLGQGAPNSPLHF.

The CDR3 DNA reads TGTGCCAGCAGTTTAGTTTCCAGAGGAACAAGAAACACTGAAGCTTTCTTT. This gives the protein CASSLVSRGTRNTEAFF. The chain employs TRBV27 and TRBJ1-1; D gene uncertain. Germline V gene data show CDR1 as MNHEY and CDR2 as SMNVEV (reference sequence). The CDR3 runs to 17 residues. Trimming shortened V by 2 bases and J by 2 bases, and 18 bases separated the two germline ends.

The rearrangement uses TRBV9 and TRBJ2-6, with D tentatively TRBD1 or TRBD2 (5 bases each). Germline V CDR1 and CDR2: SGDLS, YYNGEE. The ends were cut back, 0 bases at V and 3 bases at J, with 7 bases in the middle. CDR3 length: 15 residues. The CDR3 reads CASSVGGNGANVLTF. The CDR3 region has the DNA TGTGCCAGCAGCGTAGGGGGGAATGGGGCCAACGTCCTGACTTTC.

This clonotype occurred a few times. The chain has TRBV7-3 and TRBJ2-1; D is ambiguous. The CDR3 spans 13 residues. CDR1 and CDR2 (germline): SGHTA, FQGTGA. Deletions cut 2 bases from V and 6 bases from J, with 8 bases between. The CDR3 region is CASSLSPSNEQFF. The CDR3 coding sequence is TGTGCCAGCAGCTTATCTCCGAGCAATGAGCAGTTCTTC.

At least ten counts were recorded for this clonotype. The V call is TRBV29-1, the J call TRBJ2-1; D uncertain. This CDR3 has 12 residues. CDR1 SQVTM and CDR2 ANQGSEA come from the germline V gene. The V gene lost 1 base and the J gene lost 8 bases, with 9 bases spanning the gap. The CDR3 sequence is CSVEGLTDEQFF. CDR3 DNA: TGCAGCGTTGAAGGACTGACGGATGAGCAGTTCTTC.

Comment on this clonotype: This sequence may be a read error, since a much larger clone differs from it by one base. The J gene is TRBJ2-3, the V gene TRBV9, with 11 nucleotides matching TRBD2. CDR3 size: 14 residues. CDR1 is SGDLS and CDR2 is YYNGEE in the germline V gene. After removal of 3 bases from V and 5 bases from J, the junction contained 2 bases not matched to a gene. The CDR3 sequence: CASSAGTSGDTQYF. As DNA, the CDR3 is TGTGCCAGCAGCGCCGGGACTAGCGGAGATACGCAGTATTTT.

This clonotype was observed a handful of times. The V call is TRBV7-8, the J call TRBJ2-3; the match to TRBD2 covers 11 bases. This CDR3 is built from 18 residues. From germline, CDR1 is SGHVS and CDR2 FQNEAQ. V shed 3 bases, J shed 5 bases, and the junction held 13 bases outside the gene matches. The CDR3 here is CASSFVGVAGGLGDTQYF. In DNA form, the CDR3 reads TGTGCCAGCAGCTTCGTTGGGGTAGCGGGAGGGCTCGGAGATACGCAGTATTTT.

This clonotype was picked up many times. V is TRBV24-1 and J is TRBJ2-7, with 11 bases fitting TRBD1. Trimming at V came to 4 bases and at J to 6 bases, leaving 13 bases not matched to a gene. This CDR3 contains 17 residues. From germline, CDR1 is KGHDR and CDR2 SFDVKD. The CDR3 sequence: CATSEKGQGALSSEQYF. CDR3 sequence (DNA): TGTGCCACCAGTGAAAAAGGACAGGGGGCCCTTTCTTCCGAGCAGTACTTC.

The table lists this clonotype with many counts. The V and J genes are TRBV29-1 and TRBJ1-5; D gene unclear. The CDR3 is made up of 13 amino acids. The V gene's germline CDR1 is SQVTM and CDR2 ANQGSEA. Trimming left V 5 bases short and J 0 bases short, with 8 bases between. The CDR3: CSVITDSNQPQHF. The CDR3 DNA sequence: TGCAGCGTTATTACGGATAGCAATCAGCCCCAGCATTTT.

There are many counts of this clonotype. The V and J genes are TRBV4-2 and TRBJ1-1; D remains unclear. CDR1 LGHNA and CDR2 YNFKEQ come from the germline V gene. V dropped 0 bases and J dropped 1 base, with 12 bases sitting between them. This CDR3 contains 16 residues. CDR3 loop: CASSQDDTLQNTEAFF. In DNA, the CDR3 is TGTGCCAGCAGCCAAGATGACACGTTACAGAACACTGAAGCTTTCTTT.

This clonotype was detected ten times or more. This CDR3 is CASSLGGSVSNQPQHF. The CDR3 DNA is TGTGCCAGCAGTTTAGGAGGTTCAGTTAGCAATCAGCCCCAGCATTTT. The chain recombines TRBV12-3 or TRBV12-4 with TRBJ1-5; D gene ambiguous. The V end was cut by 1 base, the J end by 0 bases, with 10 bases between. The CDR3 covers 16 residues.

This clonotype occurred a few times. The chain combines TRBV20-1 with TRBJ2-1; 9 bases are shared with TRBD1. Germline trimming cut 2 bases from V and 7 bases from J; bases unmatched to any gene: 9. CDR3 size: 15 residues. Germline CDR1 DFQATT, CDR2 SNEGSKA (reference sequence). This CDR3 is CSARRDRVGDNEQFF. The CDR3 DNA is TGCAGTGCTAGAAGGGACAGGGTGGGTGATAATGAGCAGTTCTTC.

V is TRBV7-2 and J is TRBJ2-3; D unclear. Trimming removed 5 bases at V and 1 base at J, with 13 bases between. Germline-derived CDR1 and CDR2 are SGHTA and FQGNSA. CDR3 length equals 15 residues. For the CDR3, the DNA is TGTGCCAGCAGCGTCCAGTATTCTGGCACAGATACGCAGTATTTT. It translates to CASSVQYSGTDTQYF. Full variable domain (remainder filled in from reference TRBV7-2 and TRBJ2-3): GAGVSQSPSNKVTEKGKDVELRCDPISGHTALYWYRQSLGQGLEFLIYFQGNSAPDKSGLPSDRFSAERTGGSVSTLTIQRTQQEDSAVYLCASSVQYSGTDTQYFGPGTRLTVL.

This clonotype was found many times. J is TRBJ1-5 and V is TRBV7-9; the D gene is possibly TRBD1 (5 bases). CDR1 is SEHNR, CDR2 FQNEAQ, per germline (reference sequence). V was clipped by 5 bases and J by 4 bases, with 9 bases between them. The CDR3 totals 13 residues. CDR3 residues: CASSIDSNQPQHF. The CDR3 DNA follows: TGTGCCAGCAGCATCGACAGTAATCAGCCCCAGCATTTT.